Sequencing of this T cell receptor gamma chain was carried out in a study of gamma-delta chains in newborns, infants, children. At the level of the study: Innate gammadelta T cells reportedly expand polyclonally right after birth, driven by microbial exposure, per the title.

TCRdb re-called clones from the reads using CATT. The sample holds roughly 1,500 gamma-chain clones, about 3.2% seen once. This CDR3 spans 17 amino acids. The V gene's germline CDR1 is GITISATS and CDR2 ISYDGTV (reference sequence). With V trimmed by 0 bases and J by 7 bases, 6 bases remained unmatched. This clone counts as medium-sized. Other DNA sequences in this sample translate to the same CDR3. The sequence was collected from a child who was a newborn, infant or young child, either healthy, febrile or measles-vaccinated (not recorded which). The sequencing sample was made of blood. V is TRGV9 and J is TRGJP. In DNA form, the CDR3 reads TGTGCCTTGTGGGAGGTGCAAGGGGAGTTGGGCAAAAAAATCAAGGTATTT. Translation: CALWEVQGELGKKIKVF.